These T cell receptor beta chains were read from a single sample in a study of cytomegalovirus exposure and HLA in healthy donors. Profiling relied on immunoSEQ multiplex PCR, and the TCRdb table lists in-frame clones only, not all of them. The table shows 150,000 to 200,000 clones, with about 80% occurring only once. The specimen was PBMCs. The receptor set was obtained from a woman in her 40s in good health and CMV-seronegative. The CDR3 runs from the conserved cysteine through the conserved F or W. A D gene is named only where the DNA matches it firmly. Some rows mark clone size as missing; the rest say once, few, many or name a class of expanded clone.

-,TRBJ2-7,TRBV5-1,TRBD1,CASSLPLTGTDEQYF,TGCGCCAGCAGCTTGCCCTTGACAGGGACCGACGAGCAGTACTTC
-,TRBJ2-3,TRBV9,TRBD2,CASSVGLAIATDTQYF,TGTGCCAGCAGCGTGGGACTAGCCATTGCCACAGATACGCAGTATTTT
once,TRBJ2-3,TRBV9,TRBD1,CASSPQGQGADTQYF,TGTGCCAGCAGCCCTCAGGGACAGGGGGCAGATACGCAGTATTTT
-,TRBJ2-6,TRBV4-2,TRBD1,CASSPRDRNSGANVLTF,TGTGCCAGCAGCCCCCGGGACAGGAACTCTGGGGCCAACGTCCTGACTTTC
-,TRBJ1-4,TRBV2,TRBD1,CASSEQGQEWEKLFF,TGTGCCAGCAGCGAACAGGGACAGGAATGGGAAAAACTGTTTTTT
-,TRBJ2-3,TRBV27,TRBD2,CASRHGLARTDTQYF,TGTGCCAGCAGACACGGACTAGCAAGGACAGATACGCAGTATTTT
-,TRBJ1-1,TRBV19,TRBD1,CASSPDRGITEAFF,TGTGCCAGTAGTCCGGACAGGGGCATCACTGAAGCTTTCTTT
-,TRBJ2-3,TRBV4-1,TRBD2,CASSQDASSGSNTDTQYF,TGCGCCAGCAGCCAAGATGCCTCTAGCGGGAGTAACACAGATACGCAGTATTTT
-,TRBJ2-7,TRBV10-3,-,CAISESGESYEQYF,TGTGCCATCAGTGAGTCAGGAGAGTCCTACGAGCAGTACTTC
once,TRBJ2-3,TRBV19,TRBD1,CASSIPGQVTQYF,TGTGCCAGTAGTATCCCGGGACAGGTAACGCAGTATTTT
-,TRBJ2-2,TRBV9,-,CASSVEWSTGELFF,TGTGCCAGCAGCGTAGAATGGAGCACCGGGGAGCTGTTTTTT
-,TRBJ2-5,TRBV27,TRBD1,CASSGQGAPIVTQYF,TGTGCCAGCAGTGGACAGGGGGCGCCGATAGTGACCCAGTACTTC
-,TRBJ1-2,TRBV5-4,TRBD1,CASSLSGTGGAYGYTF,TGTGCCAGCAGCTTGTCTGGGACAGGGGGCGCCTATGGCTACACCTTC
-,TRBJ1-2,TRBV13,TRBD1,CASSSSTGIGYTF,TGTGCCAGCAGCTCATCGACAGGGATTGGCTACACCTTC
-,TRBJ2-1,TRBV12-5,-,CASGLVGLYNKQFF,TGTGCTAGTGGTTTGGTGGGACTCTACAATAAGCAGTTCTTC
-,TRBJ2-5,TRBV19,TRBD1,CASSREGRQGAQETQYF,TGTGCCAGTAGCCGAGAGGGGAGGCAGGGGGCGCAGGAGACCCAGTACTTC
-,TRBJ2-5,TRBV5-1,-,CASSFYPAGETQYF,TGCGCCAGCAGCTTTTACCCGGCGGGAGAGACCCAGTACTTC
-,TRBJ2-3,TRBV2,TRBD2,CASNGVAGRASTDTQYF,TGTGCCAGCAACGGGGTCGCCGGGAGGGCTAGCACAGATACGCAGTATTTT
once,TRBJ2-1,TRBV7-8,TRBD2,CASSLAISGSSYNEQFF,TGTGCCAGCAGCTTAGCGATTAGCGGGAGCTCCTACAATGAGCAGTTCTTC
-,TRBJ2-1,TRBV11-3,-,CASSFDGSYNEQFF,TGTGCCAGCAGCTTTGACGGGAGCTACAATGAGCAGTTCTTC
-,TRBJ1-2,TRBV7-3,-,CASSPGGGIGYTF,TGTGCCAGCAGCCCAGGTGGAGGGATCGGCTACACCTTC
few,TRBJ1-3,TRBV12-5,-,CASGLSGDSSGNTIYF,TGTGCTAGTGGTTTGTCTGGGGACTCCTCTGGAAACACCATATATTTT
-,TRBJ2-3,TRBV5-1,TRBD1,CASSPGSGGDTQYF,TGCGCCAGCAGCCCCGGGTCAGGGGGAGATACGCAGTATTTT
-,TRBJ1-2,TRBV5-1,TRBD1,CASSSPQGAGYGYTF,TGCGCCAGCAGCTCCCCCCAGGGGGCCGGCTATGGCTACACCTTC
-,TRBJ1-2,TRBV7-2,TRBD1,CASSLGGQGTGYTF,TGTGCCAGCAGCTTAGGGGGACAGGGGACGGGCTACACCTTC
-,TRBJ2-2,TRBV9,TRBD2,CASSPSGRGHGELFF,TGTGCCAGCAGCCCTAGCGGGAGGGGTCACGGGGAGCTGTTTTTT
-,TRBJ2-2,TRBV9,-,CASSLRQVPNTGELFF,TGTGCCAGCAGCTTACGACAGGTTCCGAACACCGGGGAGCTGTTTTTT
-,TRBJ1-5,TRBV7-3,TRBD1,CASSLTGTGAEQPQHF,TGTGCCAGCAGCTTAACAGGGACAGGGGCCGAACAGCCCCAGCATTTT
once,TRBJ2-1,TRBV7-9,TRBD2,CSSSRGGLATLNRNEQFF,TGTTCCAGCAGCCGAGGTGGACTAGCCACCCTGAACAGGAATGAGCAGTTCTTC
-,TRBJ1-4,TRBV5-1,-,CASSQDSATNEKLFF,TGCGCCAGCAGCCAGGACAGTGCAACTAATGAAAAACTGTTTTTT
-,TRBJ2-1,TRBV7-9,TRBD2,CASSLTSGRGRRFF,TGTGCCAGCAGCTTGACTAGCGGGAGAGGTAGACGGTTCTTC
-,TRBJ2-5,TRBV15,-,CATSRGGIEETQYF,TGTGCCACCAGCAGAGGAGGGATCGAGGAGACCCAGTACTTC
-,TRBJ1-4,TRBV4-1,-,CASSQELINEKLFF,TGCGCCAGCAGCCAAGAATTAATAAATGAAAAACTGTTTTTT
-,TRBJ2-1,TRBV10-3,TRBD2,CAISVPSGTYNEQFF,TGTGCCATCAGTGTCCCTAGCGGGACATACAATGAGCAGTTCTTC
-,TRBJ1-5,TRBV6-4,TRBD1,CASSQQGGNQPQHF,TGTGCCAGCAGTCAACAGGGGGGCAATCAGCCCCAGCATTTT
-,TRBJ1-3,TRBV5-4,TRBD1,CASSPNGQGARSGNTIYF,TGTGCCAGCAGCCCAAACGGACAGGGGGCCCGCTCTGGAAACACCATATATTTT
-,TRBJ2-5,TRBV5-5,TRBD1,CASSARQGGLGETQYF,TGTGCCAGCAGCGCACGACAGGGTGGACTTGGGGAGACCCAGTACTTC
-,TRBJ1-5,TRBV5-8,-,CASAQGLGSNQPQHF,TGTGCCAGCGCACAGGGCTTGGGGAGCAATCAGCCCCAGCATTTT
-,TRBJ2-5,TRBV9,TRBD2,CASSLLAGGLREQETQYF,TGTGCCAGCAGCCTCCTAGCGGGAGGTTTAAGGGAGCAAGAGACCCAGTACTTC
few,TRBJ1-3,TRBV5-1,TRBD1,CASSLDDRGTSGNTIYF,TGCGCCAGCAGCTTGGATGACAGGGGGACGTCTGGAAACACCATATATTTT
-,TRBJ2-5,TRBV7-9,-,CASTPGTGALAQYF,TGTGCCAGCACCCCGGGGACGGGAGCGTTGGCCCAGTACTTC
-,TRBJ1-1,TRBV5-1,TRBD1,CASSLGQGGTEAFF,TGCGCCAGCAGCTTGGGACAGGGAGGCACTGAAGCTTTCTTT
-,TRBJ1-5,TRBV6-1,-,CASSPAGGTNQPQHF,TGTGCCAGCAGCCCTGCGGGGGGGACCAATCAGCCCCAGCATTTT
once,TRBJ2-5,TRBV28,-,CASSFREGRLKQYF,TGTGCCAGCAGTTTTAGAGAGGGTAGACTCAAGCAGTACTTC
once,TRBJ1-1,TRBV5-6,TRBD1,CASSGTGTVIAEAFF,TGTGCCAGCAGCGGGACCGGGACAGTGATCGCTGAAGCTTTCTTT
-,TRBJ2-1,TRBV29-1,-,CSVDRGVNEQFF,TGCAGCGTTGACAGGGGGGTTAATGAGCAGTTCTTC
-,TRBJ2-6,TRBV10-3,TRBD1,CAIGGTGGRGANVLTF,TGTGCCATCGGTGGGACAGGGGGCCGTGGGGCCAACGTCCTGACTTTC
once,TRBJ1-3,TRBV10-3,TRBD1,CAISPTSGQAGNTIYF,TGTGCCATCAGCCCTACCTCGGGACAGGCTGGAAACACCATATATTTT
-,TRBJ2-2,TRBV19,TRBD1,CASSGPGQGNTGELFF,TGTGCCAGTAGTGGGCCGGGACAGGGAAACACCGGGGAGCTGTTTTTT
-,TRBJ1-4,TRBV11-1,TRBD1,CASSPRTGEAKLFF,TGTGCCAGCAGCCCAAGGACAGGGGAGGCAAAACTGTTTTTT